This T cell receptor (beta chain) was recovered during a study of T cell responses to AZD1222 COVID-19 vaccine. Libraries were prepared by immunoSEQ multiplex PCR; TCRdb keeps only in-frame clonotypes and omits some of them. Among 100,000 or so clones listed, more than 75% were seen once. The CDR3 sequence is 14 residues long. Per the germline V gene, CDR1 is MNHNY and CDR2 is SVGAGI (reference sequence). Trimming left V 0 bases short and J 5 bases short, with 10 bases between. The sequencing here drew on peripheral blood, taken on day 0 of AZD1222 vaccination. The chain joins TRBV6-6 to TRBJ2-5, with D maybe TRBD2 (6 bases). This receptor was taken from an adult in good health. DNA of the CDR3: TGTGCCAGCAGTTACTCGTTGGAGGGGGAGACCCAGTACTTC. This codes for CASSYSLEGETQYF.